Sequencing of this T cell receptor (beta chain) was carried out in a study of T-cell memory formation after mild COVID-19. For the study at large: The two donors had largely donor-specific TCR clusters. Points from the study as a whole: Mainly in CM and EM were contracting CD4+ clones; CD8+ were in EMRA. Cross-reactive memory appears to have joined, as suggested by some responding clones showing up in pre-infection memory.

This clonotype was seen only a few times. Antigen specificity is unknown. Germline V gene sequence: CDR1 MNHEY, CDR2 SVGEGT. Trimming removed 4 bases from V and 3 bases from J, with 2 bases in between. This CDR3 comprises 11 residues. TCRdb ran MiXCR on the 5' RACE reads and lists one entry per CDR3 protein. The sample includes fewer than 250,000 distinct CDR3 sequences, roughly a tenth of them seen just once. The sequencing sample was made of PBMCs or a T cell subset sorted from them (not recorded which). The source is a man aged 18 to 29 who had mild COVID-19 (a few samples of this study predate the infection). Cell type and time point are not known. This chain joins TRBV6-2 or TRBV6-3 and TRBJ2-3; the D is unclear. The CDR3 reads CASSWTDTQYF. CDR3 DNA sequence: TGTGCCAGCAGTTGGACAGATACGCAGTATTTT.